The rows below give T cell receptor beta chains drawn from one sample of a study of PD-1 blockade in mismatch repair-deficient tumors. Sequencing was performed with immunoSEQ multiplex PCR; in TCRdb, only in-frame clones are kept and a portion is missing. Of 120,000 or so clones in the sample, about 86% were seen once. The starting material was peripheral blood, obtained 44 weeks after starting pembrolizumab. The receptors here all came from an adult with mismatch repair-deficient cancer. CDR3s include the opening cysteine and the closing phenylalanine or tryptophan. Fields, in order: D gene, V gene, J gene, clone size, CDR3 DNA, CDR3 protein. The D gene is left open where the match is weak. Not every row has a clone size; where given, it reads once, few, many or a size class.

>NA|TRBV7-9|TRBJ2-2|NA
TGTGCCAGCAGCTCTAGGGGATACACCGGGGAGCTGTTTTTT
CASSSRGYTGELFF
>NA|TRBV6-6|TRBJ1-1|few
TGTGCCAGCAGTTACGAAGCTTTCTTT
CASSYEAFF
>TRBD2|TRBV11-3|TRBJ2-1|NA
TGTGCCAGCAGCTTAAGGACTAGCGGGATTAAGGAGCAGTTCTTC
CASSLRTSGIKEQFF
>NA|TRBV11-3|TRBJ2-7|once
TGTGCCAGCAGCAATCCCGTAGGTCTAAGGGAGCAGTACTTC
CASSNPVGLREQYF
>NA|TRBV6-1|TRBJ2-7|NA
TGTGCCAGCAGTGGAACAGGGTTATCCTACGAGCAGTACTTC
CASSGTGLSYEQYF
>NA|TRBV9|TRBJ2-5|NA
TGTGCCAGCAGCGTAGGGGGCCCACTAGAGACCCAGTACTTC
CASSVGGPLETQYF
>TRBD2|TRBV29-1|TRBJ2-3|NA
TGCAGCGTTCACGGGATCTCCGGGAGGGCCCCAGATACGCAGTATTTT
CSVHGISGRAPDTQYF
>NA|TRBV6-5|TRBJ1-1|once
TGTGCCAGCAGTTACTCAGACCTGAACACTGAAGCTTTCTTT
CASSYSDLNTEAFF
>NA|TRBV28|TRBJ2-7|once
TGTGCCAGCAGTTTATGGTCAGGACTGGGCGTCTTC
CASSLWSGLGVF
>NA|TRBV5-4|TRBJ2-1|NA
TGTGCCAGCAGCTTGTGGGGACCACGTCTTCTGGATGAGCAGTTCTTC
CASSLWGPRLLDEQFF
>TRBD2|TRBV4-1|TRBJ2-7|NA
TGCGCCAGCAGCCAAGACCCCTCGGGAGGGGAGACCAAACACTTC
CASSQDPSGGETKHF
>NA|TRBV27|TRBJ2-7|NA
TGTGCCAGCAGTCTCCAGACTAGGCCGACCTACGAGCAGTACTTC
CASSLQTRPTYEQYF
>NA|TRBV5-8|TRBJ2-4|NA
TGTGCCAGCAGCTTGAAATCGGTTGCCAAAAACATTCAGTACTTC
CASSLKSVAKNIQYF
>NA|TRBV7-9|TRBJ2-7|once
TGTGCCAGCAGCTCAAACCCTCGAGAGCAGTACTTC
CASSSNPREQYF
>NA|TRBV6-6|TRBJ2-7|NA
TGTGCCAGCAGTCCCTTGGGGTACGAGCAGTACTTC
CASSPLGYEQYF
>TRBD2|TRBV30|TRBJ2-3|NA
TGTGCCTGGAGTGTACCGTGGCTAGCGGGAGGGCCGGATACGCAGTATTTT
CAWSVPWLAGGPDTQYF
>TRBD2|TRBV6-5|TRBJ2-7|once
TGTGCCAGCAGTTCCTCACTTGGGGCGGGGGGCTACGAGCAGTACTTC
CASSSSLGAGGYEQYF
>NA|TRBV19|TRBJ2-1|few
TGTGCCAGTAGTGCCGGACAGTCCTACAATGAGCAGTTCTTC
CASSAGQSYNEQFF
>NA|TRBV7-9|TRBJ2-1|once
TGTGCCAGCAGCTTATCGCAGCGGAGGTACAATGAGCAGTTCTTC
CASSLSQRRYNEQFF
>TRBD2|TRBV11-2|TRBJ2-1|NA
TGTGCCAGCAGCCCCCGGGACGGGAGGGGACACAATGAGCAGTTCTTC
CASSPRDGRGHNEQFF
>NA|TRBV10-3|TRBJ2-3|NA
TGTGCCATCAGGACCCTCCAAGATACGCAGTATTTT
CAIRTLQDTQYF
>NA|TRBV5-1|TRBJ2-1|many
TGCGCCAGCAGCTATATCCCCGTGGCTGGATGGAATGAGCAGTTCTTC
CASSYIPVAGWNEQFF
>TRBD2|TRBV27|TRBJ2-7|NA
TGTGCCAGCAGTCCCATAGCGGGAGGGAGGGCCAACGAGCAGTACTTC
CASSPIAGGRANEQYF
>TRBD1|TRBV5-1|TRBJ1-5|NA
TGCGCCAGCAGCCCTCAAAGGGGGGACAGGGGAGGAGTAAACAATCAGCCCCAGCATTTT
CASSPQRGDRGGVNNQPQHF
>TRBD2|TRBV5-1|TRBJ2-2|NA
TGCGCCAGCAGCCAATTAGCGGGAGGGGCCGGGGAGCTGTTTTTT
CASSQLAGGAGELFF
>NA|TRBV6-6|TRBJ2-2|NA
TGTGCCAGCAGTTCCTCAAACACCGGGGAGCTGTTTTTT
CASSSSNTGELFF
>NA|TRBV6-5|TRBJ1-3|once
TGTGCCAGCAGTTTGTTAGGCTCTGGAAACACCATATATTTT
CASSLLGSGNTIYF
>TRBD1|TRBV29-1|TRBJ1-2|NA
TGCAGCGTTGTGGCAGGGGGTTATGGCTACACCTTC
CSVVAGGYGYTF
>NA|TRBV28|TRBJ1-2|NA
TGTGCCAGCAGTTTATCTTCGGGGGGCGCCTATGGCTACACCTTC
CASSLSSGGAYGYTF
>TRBD1|TRBV7-9|TRBJ1-3|NA
TGTGCCAGCAGCTCGACAGGGCTCTCTGGAAACACCATATATTTT
CASSSTGLSGNTIYF
>TRBD2|TRBV29-1|TRBJ2-7|NA
TGCAGCGTTGAACATGGAACTAGCGGACCCTACGAGCAGTACTTC
CSVEHGTSGPYEQYF
>TRBD1|TRBV30|TRBJ2-1|NA
TGTGCCTTCGGACAGGCAGGCAATGAGCAGTTCTTC
CAFGQAGNEQFF
>NA|TRBV4-3|TRBJ2-6|NA
TGCGCCAGCAGCCAACTGGGACAAACTGGGGCCAACGTCCTGACTTTC
CASSQLGQTGANVLTF
>NA|TRBV28|TRBJ1-2|NA
TGTGCCAGCAGCTTCAGAAACTATGGCTACACCTTC
CASSFRNYGYTF
>NA|TRBV30|TRBJ2-1|NA
TGTGCCTGGAGTGTAAGTATTGAGCAGTTCTTC
CAWSVSIEQFF
>TRBD2|TRBV5-6|TRBJ2-3|NA
TGTGCCAGCAGCTTGGTGGGGGGGGCAGATACGCAGTATTTT
CASSLVGGADTQYF
>NA|TRBV6-1|TRBJ2-2|NA
TGTGCCAGCAGTGATTTTAGCGCGAACACCGGGGAGCTGTTTTTT
CASSDFSANTGELFF
>TRBD2|TRBV29-1|TRBJ2-3|NA
TGCAGCGTCTGGGGGCTAGCGGGAGCTGATACGCAGTATTTT
CSVWGLAGADTQYF
>NA|TRBV5-1|TRBJ2-7|NA
TGCGCCAGCAGCTTGGCATTGGGGGTCTGGCGCTACGAGCAGTACTTC
CASSLALGVWRYEQYF
>NA|TRBV9|TRBJ1-1|NA
TGTGCCAGCAGCGTAGGGAGCAGACAGGAACCGAACACTGAAGCTTTCTTT
CASSVGSRQEPNTEAFF
>NA|TRBV11-3|TRBJ2-6|NA
TGTGCCAGCAGCTTATACTCCGCTGGTGTGCACTCTGGGGCCAACGTCCTGACTTTC
CASSLYSAGVHSGANVLTF
>TRBD2|TRBV28|TRBJ2-5|NA
TGTGCCAGCAGGAATATAGACGCCGGGACTAGCGGTCGGAGACAAGAGACCCAGTACTTC
CASRNIDAGTSGRRQETQYF
>NA|TRBV15|TRBJ2-7|NA
TGTGCCACCAGCAAGCCCCTTGGGAACTACGAGCAGTACTTC
CATSKPLGNYEQYF
>NA|TRBV19|TRBJ2-7|NA
TGTGCCAGTAGTGGTAAAGGAAGGCGGGAGCAGTACTTC
CASSGKGRREQYF
>NA|TRBV6-6|TRBJ1-5|NA
TGTGCCAGCAGTTATTCCGGGCGCAATCAGCCCCAGCATTTT
CASSYSGRNQPQHF
>NA|TRBV18|TRBJ2-1|NA
TGTGCCAGCTCACCACCGCCCGTCCTAAGCTCCTACAATGAGCAGTTCTTC
CASSPPPVLSSYNEQFF
>TRBD1|TRBV2|TRBJ2-7|NA
TGTGCCAGCAGTCGGGACAGCGTCTCCTACGAGCAGTACTTC
CASSRDSVSYEQYF
>TRBD2|TRBV14|TRBJ2-2|NA
TGTGCCAGCAGCCGAAGGGCTAGCGGTAGGAACGGGGAGCTGTTTTTT
CASSRRASGRNGELFF
>TRBD2|TRBV27|TRBJ2-3|NA
TGTGCCAGCAGTCCCCGCCGGACTAGCTACGATACGCAGTATTTT
CASSPRRTSYDTQYF
>TRBD1|TRBV6-6|TRBJ2-3|NA
TGTGCCACCAGACAGGGGGTATACACAGATACGCAGTATTTT
CATRQGVYTDTQYF
>TRBD1|TRBV5-4|TRBJ2-1|NA
TGTGCCAGCAGCCCAAAGGGGACAGAGTACAATGAGCAGTTCTTC
CASSPKGTEYNEQFF
>NA|TRBV4-1|TRBJ2-4|NA
TGCGCCAGCAGCCAAGACCCTCCGAGGCCCGCCAAAAACATTCAGTACTTC
CASSQDPPRPAKNIQYF
>NA|TRBV5-1|TRBJ2-3|NA
TGCGCCAGCAGCTTAGGACCAGGCGGTAGTACGCAGTATTTT
CASSLGPGGSTQYF
>NA|TRBV6-6|TRBJ2-2|NA
TGTGCCAGTTTACTTGGAGAGGGCACCGGGGAGCTGTTTTTT
CASLLGEGTGELFF
>TRBD2|TRBV29-1|TRBJ2-7|NA
TGCAGCGTTGAGATCCGGGGGGGCGCGGGGGAGCAGTACTTC
CSVEIRGGAGEQYF